The rows below give T cell receptor beta chains drawn from one sample of a study of OX40 agonist ivuxolimab in advanced cancers. Sequencing was performed with immunoSEQ multiplex PCR; in TCRdb, only in-frame clones are kept and a portion is missing. The table shows approximately 100,000 clones, with around 88% occurring only once. Here the sequenced sample was CD4+ or CD8+ T cells sorted from blood, taken in a trial of the OX40 agonist ivuxolimab. The receptors were sampled from an adult with an advanced solid tumor such as melanoma, head and neck, liver or kidney cancer. Each CDR3 is given with its conserved first and last residue. Fields, in order: D gene, J gene, clone size, V gene, CDR3 protein, CDR3 DNA. D genes are given only for firm matches. Size values are once, few and many counts, or a class for expanded clones, and some rows have none.

>TRBD2|TRBJ2-7|-|TRBV5-1
CASSPGLGVASSYEQYF
TGCGCCAGCAGCCCGGGACTAGGGGTCGCCAGCTCCTACGAGCAGTACTTC
>-|TRBJ2-5|-|TRBV18
CASSRAQEGETQYF
TGTGCCAGCTCACGAGCCCAGGAGGGTGAGACCCAGTACTTC
>TRBD2|TRBJ2-3|-|TRBV28
CASSSTSGGSGQYF
TGTGCCAGCAGTTCGACTAGCGGGGGATCGGGACAGTATTTT
>TRBD1|TRBJ2-2|-|TRBV6-1
CASSDGTGTGELFF
TGTGCCAGCAGTGACGGGACAGGGACCGGGGAGCTGTTTTTT
>-|TRBJ1-5|-|TRBV2
CASTEREAGRNQPQHF
TGTGCCAGCACCGAACGAGAGGCAGGGAGGAATCAGCCCCAGCATTTT
>-|TRBJ2-6|-|TRBV2
CASSDSLMRGANVLTF
TGTGCCAGCAGTGACAGTCTTATGAGGGGGGCCAACGTCCTGACTTTC
>TRBD1|TRBJ1-1|-|TRBV13
CASRPRDSYTEAFF
TGTGCCAGCAGACCTCGGGACAGCTACACTGAAGCTTTCTTT
>-|TRBJ1-1|-|TRBV7-3
CASSLLAGNTEAFF
TGTGCCAGCAGCTTACTGGCCGGGAACACTGAAGCTTTCTTT
>-|TRBJ2-7|few|TRBV15
CATSRQDSYEQYF
TGTGCCACCAGCAGACAGGACAGCTACGAGCAGTACTTC
>-|TRBJ1-3|-|TRBV9
CASSVDWSGNTIYF
TGTGCCAGCAGCGTAGATTGGTCTGGAAACACCATATATTTT
>TRBD2|TRBJ2-7|-|TRBV7-8
CASSLAIRGGSYEQYF
TGTGCCAGCAGCTTAGCGATCCGCGGGGGGTCCTACGAGCAGTACTTC
>-|TRBJ2-7|-|TRBV5-1
CASSILGGGSYEQYF
TGCGCCAGCAGCATCCTGGGTGGGGGATCCTACGAGCAGTACTTC